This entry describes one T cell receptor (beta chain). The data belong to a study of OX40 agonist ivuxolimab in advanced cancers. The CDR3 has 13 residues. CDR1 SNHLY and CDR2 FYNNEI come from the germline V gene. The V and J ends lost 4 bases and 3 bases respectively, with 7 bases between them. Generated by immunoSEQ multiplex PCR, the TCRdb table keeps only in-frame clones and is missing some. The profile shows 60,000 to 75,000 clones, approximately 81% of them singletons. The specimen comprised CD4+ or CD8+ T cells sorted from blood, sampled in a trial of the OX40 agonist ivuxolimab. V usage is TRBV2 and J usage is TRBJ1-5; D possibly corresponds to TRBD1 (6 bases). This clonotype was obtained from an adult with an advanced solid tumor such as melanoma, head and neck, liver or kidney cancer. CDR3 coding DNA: TGTGCCAGCAGTGGGACAGCCAATCAGCCCCAGCATTTT. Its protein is CASSGTANQPQHF.